A selection of T cell receptor beta chains follows, all from one sample in a study of T-cell memory formation after mild COVID-19. One entry per CDR3 protein results from TCRdb running MiXCR on the 5' RACE reads. The repertoire holds 500,000 to 550,000 distinct CDR3 sequences, around 21% seen once, with under 15% in the top ten. The sequenced sample consisted of PBMCs or a T cell subset sorted from them (not recorded which). These receptors were taken from an adult woman who had mild COVID-19 (a few samples of this study predate the infection). Cell type and time point are not known. CDR3s include the opening cysteine and the closing phenylalanine or tryptophan. The D gene is left open where the match is weak. The size field is filled for only some rows; it gives once, few, many or a size class.

v_call	j_call	clone_size	d_call	cdr3_aa	cdr3_nt
TRBV6-5	TRBJ1-1	few	-	CASSLTAGGGRFRGTEAFF	TGTGCCAGCAGTTTGACGGCAGGTGGGGGTCGATTCCGTGGCACTGAAGCTTTCTTT
TRBV20-1	TRBJ2-1	-	TRBD2	CSARDLSGDSGSRWSEQFF	TGCAGTGCTAGAGATCTCTCGGGCGATAGCGGGAGTAGGTGGAGTGAGCAGTTCTTC
TRBV20-1	TRBJ1-4	-	-	CSATRGAATTNEKLFF	TGCAGTGCTACTAGAGGGGCCGCAACCACTAATGAAAAACTGTTTTTT
TRBV5-1	TRBJ1-4	few	-	CASSPFGGNEKLFF	TGCGCCAGCAGCCCATTTGGGGGGAATGAAAAACTGTTTTTT
TRBV7-6	TRBJ2-7	-	-	CASSRMPGRLLGPYEQYF	TGTGCCAGCAGCCGGATGCCCGGTCGACTCCTCGGTCCCTACGAGCAGTACTTC
TRBV9	TRBJ1-3	few	TRBD1	CASSEGTGGGNTIYF	TGTGCCAGCAGCGAAGGGACAGGCGGTGGAAACACCATATATTTT
TRBV10-3	TRBJ2-1	few	-	CAISDRGAEQFF	TGTGCCATCAGTGATCGTGGCGCCGAGCAGTTCTTC
TRBV7-8	TRBJ1-1	-	-	CASSPPGGESFF	TGTGCCAGCAGCCCACCGGGTGGCGAGTCTTTCTTT
TRBV5-1	TRBJ2-3	-	TRBD1	CASSLFDRAADTQYF	TGCGCCAGCAGCTTGTTCGACAGGGCGGCAGATACGCAGTATTTT
TRBV7-3	TRBJ2-7	few	TRBD1	CASSPPDRYEQYF	TGTGCCAGCAGCCCACCGGACAGGTACGAGCAGTACTTC
TRBV20-1	TRBJ1-6	-	-	CSARARVNSPLHF	TGCAGTGCTAGAGCTAGGGTTAATTCACCCCTCCACTTT
TRBV24-1	TRBJ2-6	many	TRBD2	CATSDSMGLAGGLLSAGANVLTF	TGTGCCACCAGTGATTCGATGGGACTAGCGGGGGGCCTCCTTAGTGCTGGGGCCAACGTCCTGACTTTC
TRBV5-5	TRBJ2-1	many	TRBD1	CASSLVRDRDNEQFF	TGTGCCAGCAGCTTAGTACGGGACAGAGACAATGAGCAGTTCTTC
TRBV11-2	TRBJ2-3	once	TRBD2	CASSYNAGGSTDTQYF	TGTGCCAGCAGCTACAACGCGGGGGGGAGCACAGATACGCAGTATTTT
TRBV20-1	TRBJ2-7	few	TRBD1	CSARDLGQGSYEQYF	TGCAGTGCTAGGGATTTGGGACAGGGGTCCTACGAGCAGTACTTC
TRBV9	TRBJ2-2	-	-	CASSSQERELFF	TGTGCCAGCAGCTCCCAGGAGCGGGAGCTGTTTTTT
TRBV7-2	TRBJ1-2	-	-	CASSTSGGSGYTF	TGTGCCAGCAGCACTAGTGGGGGCAGTGGCTACACCTTC
TRBV28	TRBJ2-3	-	TRBD2	CASSSRWGGSDTQYF	TGTGCCAGCAGTTCGCGGTGGGGGGGAAGTGATACGCAGTATTTT
TRBV9	TRBJ2-2	-	TRBD2	CASSVTSGSPGELFF	TGTGCCAGCAGCGTAACTAGCGGGAGCCCCGGGGAGCTGTTTTTT
TRBV7-9	TRBJ1-3	-	-	CASSYGLTGNTIYF	TGTGCCAGCAGCTACGGGCTTACTGGAAACACCATATATTTT
TRBV4-3	TRBJ2-3	-	TRBD2	CASSQLRTSIWDTQYF	TGCGCCAGCAGCCAACTAAGGACTAGTATCTGGGATACGCAGTATTTT
TRBV3-1	TRBJ2-1	few	-	CASSQDEGGAKFF	TGTGCCAGCAGCCAAGATGAAGGGGGGGCCAAGTTCTTC
TRBV4-1	TRBJ2-2	-	-	CASSHLPPSNTGELFF	TGCGCCAGCAGCCATCTACCACCCTCGAACACCGGGGAGCTGTTTTTT
TRBV6-4	TRBJ1-1	few	-	CASRAPGQANTEAFF	TGTGCCAGCAGAGCCCCGGGACAAGCGAACACTGAAGCTTTCTTT
TRBV3-1	TRBJ1-1	few	-	CASSPGQLMNTEAFF	TGTGCCAGCAGCCCTGGACAGCTGATGAACACTGAAGCTTTCTTT
TRBV4-2	TRBJ2-1	-	-	CATIEGYNEQFF	TGTGCCACCATAGAGGGCTACAATGAGCAGTTCTTC
TRBV4-1	TRBJ1-3	-	-	CASSQPQGSRNTIYF	TGCGCCAGCAGCCAACCACAAGGTTCTAGGAACACCATATATTTT
TRBV5-6	TRBJ2-7	-	-	CASSRRTGPYEQYF	TGTGCCAGCAGCCGCCGGACTGGGCCCTACGAGCAGTACTTC
TRBV7-6	TRBJ1-6	few	-	CASSPRTASNSPLHF	TGTGCCAGCAGCCCCCGGACAGCTAGTAATTCACCCCTCCACTTT
TRBV5-1	TRBJ2-5	few	-	CASSLFQEETQYF	TGCGCCAGCAGCTTGTTCCAGGAAGAGACCCAGTACTTC
TRBV12-3/TRBV12-4	TRBJ1-1	-	-	CASRPGGGTEAFF	TGTGCCAGCCGACCGGGAGGGGGCACTGAAGCTTTCTTT
TRBV7-2	TRBJ1-1	few	-	CASRVQGATEAFF	TGTGCCAGCAGAGTACAGGGAGCCACTGAAGCTTTCTTT
TRBV9	TRBJ2-2	-	TRBD2	CASSVWTSGGARTGELFF	TGTGCCAGCAGCGTATGGACTAGCGGGGGGGCCCGCACCGGGGAGCTGTTTTTT
TRBV11-3	TRBJ2-2	-	TRBD2	CASSLVLAKSGELFF	TGTGCCAGCAGCTTAGTACTAGCGAAGTCCGGGGAGCTGTTTTTT
TRBV6-5	TRBJ1-2	few	-	CASSRGVSNYGYTF	TGTGCCAGCAGTAGGGGAGTCTCGAACTATGGCTACACCTTC
TRBV5-1	TRBJ2-7	many	TRBD1	CASSLEGQGLREQYF	TGCGCCAGCAGCTTGGAGGGACAGGGGTTAAGGGAGCAGTACTTC
TRBV24-1	TRBJ2-7	-	-	CATSVLGQYF	TGTGCCACCAGTGTTTTGGGGCAGTACTTC
TRBV11-2	TRBJ2-5	few	-	CASSLGGGTEETQYF	TGTGCCAGCAGCTTAGGGGGGGGCACGGAAGAGACCCAGTACTTC
TRBV18	TRBJ2-2	-	TRBD1	CASSPFRDRLTGELFF	TGTGCCAGCTCACCTTTTAGGGACAGGCTCACCGGGGAGCTGTTTTTT
TRBV7-2	TRBJ2-1	many	-	CASSEGLAQIPNEQFF	TGTGCCAGCAGCGAAGGTCTAGCTCAGATCCCCAATGAGCAGTTCTTC
TRBV9	TRBJ2-3	-	-	CASSSQRSTDTQYF	TGTGCCAGCTCCTCTCAGAGGTCTACAGATACGCAGTATTTT
TRBV15	TRBJ1-2	few	TRBD1	CATSSADRVSRGYTF	TGTGCCACCAGCAGTGCCGACAGGGTTTCAAGGGGCTACACCTTC
TRBV18	TRBJ2-7	-	TRBD2	CASSPRTSSSYEQYF	TGTGCCAGCTCACCTAGGACTAGCTCATCCTACGAGCAGTACTTC
TRBV5-1	TRBJ2-1	-	-	CASSFSRDEQFF	TGCGCCAGCAGCTTCTCCAGGGATGAGCAGTTCTTC
TRBV5-1	TRBJ1-1	few	-	CASSLGRVGGTEAFF	TGCGCCAGCAGCTTGGGCAGGGTTGGGGGCACTGAAGCTTTCTTT
TRBV18	TRBJ1-4	few	-	CASSSIQGSQDMFF	TGTGCCAGCTCATCGATCCAGGGAAGTCAGGATATGTTTTTT
TRBV7-9	TRBJ2-5	-	TRBD1	CASSSPILRTGRETQYF	TGTGCCAGCAGCTCGCCCATTCTTAGGACAGGGAGGGAGACCCAGTACTTC
TRBV6-1	TRBJ1-5	-	-	CASSESQHQPQHF	TGTGCCAGCAGTGAATCGCAGCATCAGCCCCAGCATTTT